The 7 T cell receptor beta chains reported below all come from one sample, sequenced in a study of T-cell memory formation after mild COVID-19. TCRdb processed the 5' RACE reads anew with MiXCR; each CDR3 protein has one entry. This table holds about 90,000 distinct CDR3 sequences, about 13% found once. Specimen: PBMCs or a T cell subset sorted from them (not recorded which). The receptors derive from an adult woman who had mild COVID-19 (a few samples of this study predate the infection). Cell type and time point are not known.

This clonotype was recorded a few times. The chain couples TRBV20-1 to TRBJ2-7; D gene unclear. Germline V CDR1 and CDR2: DFQATT, SNEGSKA (reference sequence). The CDR3 is made up of 14 amino acids. V was trimmed by 3 bases and J by 2 bases, leaving 14 bases between them. The CDR3 here is CSASVRADTYEQYF. The DNA for the CDR3 is TGCAGTGCTAGTGTTCGGGCTGATACCTACGAGCAGTACTTC.

The V gene is TRBV7-9, the J gene TRBJ2-2, with TRBD1 as a possible D gene (6 bases). Germline V gene data show CDR1 as SEHNR and CDR2 as FQNEAQ (reference sequence). The CDR3 has 14 amino acids. V shed 5 bases and J shed 3 bases, with 10 bases lying between them. The CDR3 reads CASSPGQHTGELFF. The CDR3 DNA reads as TGTGCCAGCAGCCCGGGACAACACACCGGGGAGCTGTTTTTT.

The genes are TRBV12-3 or TRBV12-4 and TRBJ2-1; D is undetermined. There are 12 residues in the CDR3. The V and J ends lost 5 bases and 9 bases respectively, with 11 bases between them. CDR3 bases: TGTGCCAGCAGTCCAGGCTTCGGTGAGCAGTTCTTC. Translated: CASSPGFGEQFF.

The V and J genes are TRBV5-1 and TRBJ2-1, with D unclear. V lost 4 bases and J 5 bases, leaving 13 bases between the germline ends. Looked up from germline, CDR1 is SGHRS and CDR2 is YFSETQ. The CDR3 totals 14 residues. The CDR3 DNA is TGCGCCAGCAGCCTGGGCCGAGGAAACAATGAGCAGTTCTTC. Protein sequence: CASSLGRGNNEQFF.

This clonotype was recorded many times. The chain has TRBV7-2 and TRBJ2-3; 13 bases agree with TRBD2. Germline CDR1 SGHTA, CDR2 FQGNSA. V gave up 5 bases and J gave up 4 bases; unmatched junction bases: 9. This CDR3 is 17 amino acids long. CDR3 residues: CASSLGLAGVSADTQYF. The CDR3 coding sequence is TGTGCCAGCAGCCTAGGACTAGCGGGAGTTTCGGCAGATACGCAGTATTTT.

A word on this clonotype: A much larger clone lies one base from this, so it may be a read error. The V call is TRBV29-1, the J call TRBJ2-7; D unresolved. Trimming took off 4 bases at V and 1 base at J, with 8 bases between the two ends. The CDR3 spans 12 residues. Germline V gene sequence: CDR1 SQVTM, CDR2 ANQGSEA. CDR3 amino acids: CSVGYASYEQYF. The DNA of the CDR3 is TGCAGCGTTGGGTACGCGTCCTACGAGCAGTACTTC.

This clonotype occurred a few times. V usage is TRBV5-5 and J usage is TRBJ2-3; either TRBD1 or TRBD2 may supply D (5 bases each). This CDR3 has 14 residues. Trimming left V 4 bases short and J 5 bases short, with 14 bases between. Per the germline V gene, CDR1 is SGHKS and CDR2 is YYEKEE (reference sequence). The DNA for the CDR3 is TGTGCCAGCAGCCTGGGAGAGGGGCAAGATACGCAGTATTTT. Its translation is CASSLGEGQDTQYF.